This T cell receptor (beta chain) was recovered during a study of memory B cells and T cells in multiple sclerosis. Trimming left V 7 bases short and J 0 bases short, with 6 bases between. The CDR3 is 13 residues long. Germline V gene lookup returns CDR1 WSHSY and CDR2 SAAADI. Sequencing was performed with immunoSEQ multiplex PCR; in TCRdb, only in-frame clones are kept and a portion is missing. The data show around 50,000 clones, with around 80% seen just once and 1% to 1.3% held by the top ten. Concerning this clone: No antigen is known for it.

Separate sequencing covered autoproliferating (CFSE-dim) and non-proliferating (CFSE-high) T cells from stimulus-free culture. Cultures began with approximately 52 million CFSE-labeled PBMCs, unstimulated for 7 to 8 days, with replicate wells pooled. PBMCs were labeled with around 0.5 uM CFSE and cultured without exogenous stimuli. Study results and caveats: Clone-set sizes differed between compartments, so shared clonotype counts needed normalization.

This TCR was sampled from a human donor with multiple sclerosis. Material: PBMCs from blood kept in culture. V is TRBV10-2 and J is TRBJ2-2; the D is unclear. The CDR3 sequence is CASKASNTGELFF. As DNA, the CDR3 is TGCGCCAGCAAAGCGTCGAACACCGGGGAGCTGTTTTTT.